This paragraph reports one T cell receptor beta chain. As yet, its antigen is unknown. TCRdb independently ran MiXCR on the reads; one entry per CDR3 protein. This sample has more than 350,000 distinct CDR3 sequences, with about 33% found just once. The entry originates in a study of T cell repertoires in cytomegalovirus infection. Whole-study context: Signatures in public TCR beta sequences pointed to both CMV infection and matching HLA type. General observations from the study: Summed frequency of shared TCR beta families picked out CMV carriers who also had the relevant HLA. The ex vivo response was dominated by HLA-C-restricted CMV-specific TCR beta clonotypes.

In germline, CDR1 is MGHRA, CDR2 YSYEKL. V was trimmed by 0 bases and J by 0 bases, leaving 9 bases between them. This CDR3 is 16 amino acids long. The source material was PBMCs. V gene TRBV4-1 combines with J gene TRBJ2-1, with D perhaps TRBD2 (6 bases). The sequence was obtained from a human donor in good health (CMV status not recorded). Some clones in this sample may be carry-over from other donors' samples. CDR3 in amino acids: CASSQEREISYNEQFF. Written as DNA, the CDR3 is TGCGCCAGCAGCCAAGAGCGGGAAATCTCCTACAATGAGCAGTTCTTC.